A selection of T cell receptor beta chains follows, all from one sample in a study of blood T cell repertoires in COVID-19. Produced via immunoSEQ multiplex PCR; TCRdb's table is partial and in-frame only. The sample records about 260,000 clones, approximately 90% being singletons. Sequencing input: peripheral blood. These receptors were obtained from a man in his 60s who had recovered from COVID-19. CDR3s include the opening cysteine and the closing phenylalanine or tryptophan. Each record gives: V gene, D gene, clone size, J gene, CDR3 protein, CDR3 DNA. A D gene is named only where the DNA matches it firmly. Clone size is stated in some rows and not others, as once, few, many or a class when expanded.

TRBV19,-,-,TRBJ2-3,CATSSGDTQYF,TGTGCCACCAGCTCGGGAGATACGCAGTATTTT
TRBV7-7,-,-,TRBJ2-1,CASSLGTRGGNEQFF,TGTGCCAGCAGCTTAGGGACTAGGGGGGGCAATGAGCAGTTCTTC
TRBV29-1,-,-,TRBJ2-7,CSVLDKPYEQYF,TGCAGCGTTCTGGACAAACCCTACGAGCAGTACTTC
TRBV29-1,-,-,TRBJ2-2,CSVHEDPRVGGNTGELFF,TGCAGCGTTCACGAAGACCCGAGGGTAGGAGGGAACACCGGGGAGCTGTTTTTT
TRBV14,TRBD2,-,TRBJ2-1,CATSLAGGHNEQFF,TGTGCCACCTCACTAGCGGGGGGGCACAATGAGCAGTTCTTC
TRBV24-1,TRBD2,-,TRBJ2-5,CATSHPSGGQETQYF,TGTGCCACCAGCCACCCTAGCGGGGGCCAAGAGACCCAGTACTTC
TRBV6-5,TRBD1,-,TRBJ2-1,CASSYSQGVGEQFF,TGTGCCAGCAGTTACTCACAGGGGGTTGGTGAGCAGTTCTTC
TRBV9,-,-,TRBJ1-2,CASSVRRDTLYGYTF,TGTGCCAGCAGCGTCCGCCGGGACACACTCTATGGCTACACCTTC
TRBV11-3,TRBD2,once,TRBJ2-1,CASSQGVGLAANEQFF,TGTGCCAGCAGCCAAGGAGTCGGACTAGCGGCCAATGAGCAGTTCTTC
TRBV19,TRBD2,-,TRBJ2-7,CASRSKREYDGEQYF,TGTGCCAGTCGGTCGAAGCGGGAGTACGATGGGGAGCAGTACTTC
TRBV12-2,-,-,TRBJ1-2,CASRLAGGEGYTF,TGTGCAAGTCGCTTAGCCGGGGGAGAGGGCTACACCTTC
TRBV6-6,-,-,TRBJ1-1,CASRRGGGGSEAFF,TGTGCCAGCAGACGCGGGGGGGGCGGTTCTGAAGCTTTCTTT
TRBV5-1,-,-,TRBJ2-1,CASSVPSSARYNEQFF,TGCGCCAGCAGCGTCCCCTCTAGCGCCAGGTACAATGAGCAGTTCTTC
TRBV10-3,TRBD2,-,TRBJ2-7,CAIGELAGDEQYF,TGTGCCATCGGGGAACTAGCGGGGGACGAGCAGTACTTC
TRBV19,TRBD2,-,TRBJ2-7,CASSDTSGGPYEQYF,TGTGCCAGTAGCGATACTAGCGGGGGGCCCTACGAGCAGTACTTC
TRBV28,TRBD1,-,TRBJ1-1,CASSSTGANTEAFF,TGTGCCAGCAGTTCGACAGGGGCGAACACTGAAGCTTTCTTT
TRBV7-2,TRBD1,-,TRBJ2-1,CASTSRQGAYNEQFF,TGTGCCAGCACCTCCAGACAGGGGGCCTACAATGAGCAGTTCTTC
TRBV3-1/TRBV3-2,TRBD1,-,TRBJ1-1,CASSQDRGRAEAFF,TGTGCCAGCAGCCAAGACAGGGGGCGCGCTGAAGCTTTCTTT
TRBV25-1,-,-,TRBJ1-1,CASSEFLAGWTEAFF,TGTGCCAGCAGTGAATTCTTGGCAGGATGGACTGAAGCTTTCTTT
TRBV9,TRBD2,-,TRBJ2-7,CASSGAPGLAGFYEQYF,TGTGCCAGCAGCGGAGCCCCTGGACTAGCGGGGTTCTACGAGCAGTACTTC
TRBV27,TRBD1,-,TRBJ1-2,CASSDRGRNYGYTF,TGTGCCAGCAGTGACAGGGGGCGTAACTATGGCTACACCTTC
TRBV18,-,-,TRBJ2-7,CASSPRSVGEQYF,TGTGCCAGCTCACCTCGATCGGTTGGCGAGCAGTACTTC
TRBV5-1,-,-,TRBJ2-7,CASSLEGETYEQYF,TGCGCCAGCAGCTTGGAAGGGGAAACCTACGAGCAGTACTTC
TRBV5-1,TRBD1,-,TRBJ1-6,CASSLNRDSSYNSPLHF,TGCGCCAGCAGCTTGAACCGGGACAGTTCCTATAATTCACCCCTCCACTTT
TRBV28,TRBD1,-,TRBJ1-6,CASSLSQGAGWNSPLHF,TGTGCCAGCAGTTTATCACAGGGGGCAGGTTGGAATTCACCCCTCCACTTT
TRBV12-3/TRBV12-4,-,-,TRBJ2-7,CASSYTGSYEQYF,TGTGCCAGCAGTTATACAGGGTCCTACGAGCAGTACTTC
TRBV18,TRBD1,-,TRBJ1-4,CASSQQGVREKLFF,TGTGCCAGCTCACAGCAGGGGGTTCGTGAAAAACTGTTTTTT
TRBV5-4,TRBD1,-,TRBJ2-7,CASSLGTGEYEQYF,TGTGCCAGCAGCTTGGGGACAGGGGAGTACGAGCAGTACTTC
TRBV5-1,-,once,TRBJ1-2,CASSWDTIYGYTF,TGCGCCAGCAGCTGGGACACCATTTATGGCTACACCTTC
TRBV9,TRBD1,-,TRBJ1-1,CASSVVGWDRGHGTEAFF,TGTGCCAGCAGCGTAGTCGGTTGGGACAGGGGGCATGGCACTGAAGCTTTCTTT
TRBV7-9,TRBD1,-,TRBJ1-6,CASSKPGQGLPSSYNSPLHF,TGTGCCAGCAGCAAGCCGGGACAGGGGCTTCCGAGCTCCTATAATTCACCCCTCCACTTT
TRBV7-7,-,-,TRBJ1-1,CASSQGTNTEAFF,TGTGCTAGCAGCCAGGGAACGAACACTGAAGCTTTCTTT
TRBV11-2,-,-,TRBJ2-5,CASSLVRGQQETQYF,TGTGCCAGCAGCTTAGTGCGCGGACAGCAAGAGACCCAGTACTTC
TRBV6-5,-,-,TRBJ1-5,CASILTQTYQPQHF,TGTGCCAGCATTTTGACACAAACCTATCAGCCCCAGCATTTT
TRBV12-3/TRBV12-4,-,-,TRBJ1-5,CASSRQVLQPQHF,TGTGCCAGCAGTCGACAGGTGCTTCAGCCCCAGCATTTT
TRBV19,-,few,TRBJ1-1,CASTGIGRLDTEAFF,TGTGCCAGTACAGGGATCGGGAGATTGGACACTGAAGCTTTCTTT
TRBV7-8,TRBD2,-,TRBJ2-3,CASSLNSGTTKRTDTQYF,TGTGCCAGCAGCTTAAACTCCGGGACTACCAAACGCACAGATACGCAGTATTTT
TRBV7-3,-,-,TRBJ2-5,CASSLKQDGGTQYF,TGTGCCAGCAGCTTAAAACAGGACGGGGGGACCCAGTACTTC
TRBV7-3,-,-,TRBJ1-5,CASRDGGDPRRQPQHF,TGTGCCAGCAGGGACGGGGGAGACCCTCGGCGTCAGCCCCAGCATTTT
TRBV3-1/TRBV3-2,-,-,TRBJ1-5,CASSQDSLSYQPQHF,TGTGCCAGCAGCCAAGACTCTCTGAGCTATCAGCCCCAGCATTTT
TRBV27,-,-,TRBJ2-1,CASSLQGHEQFF,TGTGCCAGCAGTTTACAGGGCCATGAGCAGTTCTTC
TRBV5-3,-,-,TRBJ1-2,CARSYSGTPYGYTF,TGTGCCAGAAGCTATTCCGGGACACCCTATGGCTACACCTTC
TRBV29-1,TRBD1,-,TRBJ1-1,CSVEGTGKEDTEAFF,TGCAGCGTTGAAGGGACAGGGAAGGAGGACACTGAAGCTTTCTTT
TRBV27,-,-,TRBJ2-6,CASGGVGLSGANVLTF,TGTGCCAGCGGTGGGGTTGGACTCTCTGGGGCCAACGTCCTGACTTTC
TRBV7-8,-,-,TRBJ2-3,CASLSGVTDTQYF,TGTGCCAGTCTTAGCGGAGTCACAGATACGCAGTATTTT
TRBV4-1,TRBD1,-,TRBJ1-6,CASSQQDRVSSLHF,TGCGCCAGCAGCCAGCAGGACAGGGTATCATCCCTCCACTTT